The 30 T cell receptor beta chains reported below all come from one sample, sequenced in a study of identical twins. Each CDR3 protein is one row after TCRdb ran MiXCR on the 5' RACE reads. The repertoire holds roughly 1,500,000 distinct CDR3 sequences, with about 31% as singletons. Sequenced: cord blood. These TCRs come from a newborn girl in good health.

This clonotype has just a few counts. The V call is TRBV29-1, the J call TRBJ2-1; 9 bases line up with TRBD1. Germline CDR1 and CDR2: SQVTM and ANQGSEA. The CDR3 is 15 residues long. Trimming took 8 bases from V and 4 from J; bases not matched to a gene: 12. CDR3 DNA: TGCAGCACTTCGACAGGGGGGTACTCTTACAATGAGCAGTTCTTC. Translated: CSTSTGGYSYNEQFF.

Comments on this clonotype: One base away lies a much larger clone, so this may be a sequencing read error. The chain has TRBV7-2 and TRBJ1-2, with 7 bases that match TRBD1. CDR1 is SGHTA, CDR2 FQGNSA, per germline. The V segment lost 5 bases and the J segment 6 bases; nucleotides outside the gene matches: 6. The CDR3 length is 13 residues. The CDR3 here is CASSPATGNGYTF. The DNA for the CDR3 is TGTGCCAGCAGCCCCGCGACAGGGAATGGCTACACCTTC.

This chain connects TRBV12-3 or TRBV12-4 to TRBJ1-2; 7 bases are a match to TRBD1. The V and J ends lost 4 bases and 2 bases, in that order; junction bases with no gene match: 10. The CDR3 is 16 amino acids. Here the CDR3 DNA reads TGTGCCAGCAGTTCCCTATTTTTACAGGGGAACTATGGCTACACCTTC. It is translated as CASSSLFLQGNYGYTF.

The chain uses TRBV4-1 and TRBJ1-6, with D possibly matching TRBD1 (5 bases). Trimming removed 3 bases from V and 6 bases from J, with 9 bases in between. CDR3 size: 14 residues. From germline, CDR1 is MGHRA and CDR2 YSYEKL. The CDR3 reads CASSQGVGNSPLHF. For the CDR3, the DNA is TGCGCCAGCAGCCAGGGGGTTGGTAATTCACCCCTCCACTTT.

Turning to this clonotype: One end of the junction varies from germline; a read error may be responsible. This rearrangement joins TRBV12-3 or TRBV12-4 to TRBJ2-3; possible D gene TRBD1, 6 bases. The CDR3 spans 13 residues. The CDR3 coding sequence is TGTGCCAGCAGTTTGGACAGAACAGATGCGCAGTATTTT. The encoded protein is CASSLDRTDAQYF.

The chain has TRBV3-1 and TRBJ2-4; D could derive from TRBD1 or TRBD2 (5 bases each). With the DNA end fitting TRBJ2-7 better, the J assignment may be wrong. The germline V gene has CDR1 LGHDT and CDR2 YNNKEL (reference sequence). CDR3 length equals 15 residues. CDR3 sequence (DNA): TGTGCCAGCAGCCCTCTCCGGGACCCAGTCTACGAGCAGTACTTC. It translates to CASSPLRDPVYEQYF.

The table lists this clonotype with a few counts. This chain uses TRBV29-1 with TRBJ2-1; 8 bases fit TRBD2. Trimming took 6 bases from V and 7 from J; bases not matched to a gene: 11. Germline lookup yields CDR1 SQVTM and CDR2 ANQGSEA. The CDR3 totals 14 residues. The CDR3 DNA reads as TGCAGCGTGAGTAGGAGCGGGAGACAAAATGAGCAGTTCTTC. It translates to CSVSRSGRQNEQFF.

A few counts support this clonotype. The chain joins TRBV20-1 to TRBJ2-5; 12 bases are shared with TRBD2. V lost 0 bases and J lost 0; bases outside the gene matches: 11. The length of the CDR3 is 19 residues. Germline lookup yields CDR1 DFQATT and CDR2 SNEGSKA (reference sequence). The CDR3 sequence: CSARDWGTSGFFYQETQYF. DNA of the CDR3: TGCAGTGCTAGAGACTGGGGGACTAGCGGGTTTTTTTACCAAGAGACCCAGTACTTC.

This chain links TRBV3-1 with TRBJ2-3; D not resolved. The germline V gene has CDR1 LGHDT and CDR2 YNNKEL (reference sequence). There are 14 residues in the CDR3. The V and J ends lost 5 bases and 6 bases respectively, with 15 bases between them. The CDR3 protein is CASSARRTLDTQYF. The DNA for the CDR3 is TGTGCCAGCAGCGCCCGACGGACCTTGGATACGCAGTATTTT.

This clonotype was seen more than once but under ten times. This chain links TRBV20-1 with TRBJ2-1; tentative D call: TRBD2 (7 bases). This CDR3 is 14 amino acids long. Germline V gene data show CDR1 as DFQATT and CDR2 as SNEGSKA (reference sequence). V lost 6 bases to trimming and J lost 8 bases, with 20 bases between them. The CDR3 is CSADAGAPRDEQFF. CDR3 coding DNA: TGCAGTGCGGATGCGGGGGCCCCTCGCGATGAGCAGTTCTTC.

The chain has TRBV7-2 and TRBJ2-3, with 14 bases aligning to TRBD2. J was trimmed by 12 bases and V by 4 bases; bases with no gene match: 6. Germline lookup yields CDR1 SGHTA and CDR2 FQGNSA. The CDR3 covers 14 residues. This chain's CDR3 is CASSSPGTSGRQYF. The CDR3 DNA follows: TGTGCCAGCAGCTCCCCCGGGACTAGCGGGAGACAGTATTTT.

V gene TRBV24-1 combines with J gene TRBJ2-5; TRBD2 might be the D (7 bases). CDR1 is KGHDR, CDR2 SFDVKD, per germline. Trimming took off 1 base at V and 11 bases at J, with 22 bases between the two ends. The CDR3 contains 16 residues. The CDR3 sequence is CATSDFDVGGGNEQYF. In DNA form, the CDR3 reads TGTGCCACCAGTGATTTCGACGTGGGAGGGGGTAATGAGCAGTACTTC.

The chain couples TRBV9 to TRBJ2-1, with D perhaps matching TRBD2 (6 bases). The germline gives CDR1 SGDLS, CDR2 YYNGEE. The germline V and J ends were trimmed by 3 bases and 2 bases, with 18 bases remaining between them. This CDR3 region has 17 residues. For the CDR3, the DNA is TGTGCCAGCAGCGGACGGCGGACTACCCCCACCTACAATGAGCAGTTCTTC. The encoded protein is CASSGRRTTPTYNEQFF.

V and J are TRBV18 and TRBJ2-7, with TRBD1 matching over 9 bases. Germline values: CDR1 KGHSH, CDR2 LQKENI. CDR3 length equals 17 residues. J gave up 1 base and V 4 bases, and 11 bases lay outside the gene matches. CDR3 sequence reads: CASSRYAPGQGSYEQYF. As DNA, the CDR3 is TGTGCCAGCTCACGATACGCACCGGGACAGGGTTCCTACGAGCAGTACTTC.

The V and J genes are TRBV11-3 and TRBJ2-1, with a tentative D call TRBD2 (5 bases). The V gene's germline CDR1 is SGHNT and CDR2 YENEEA. CDR3 length: 16 amino acids. V lost 4 bases, J lost 0 bases, and 13 bases lay in between. CDR3 amino acids: CASSSHPGSSYNEQFF. In nucleotides, the CDR3 is TGTGCCAGCAGCTCTCACCCGGGGTCCTCCTACAATGAGCAGTTCTTC. The whole variable domain, filled in from reference TRBV11-3 and TRBJ2-1, reads EAGVVQSPRYKIIEKKQPVAFWCNPISGHNTLYWYLQNLGQGPELLIRYENEEAVDDSQLPKDRFSAERLKGVDSTLKIQPAELGDSAVYLCASSSHPGSSYNEQFFGPGTRLTVL.

The genes are TRBV2 and TRBJ2-3, with D tentatively TRBD1 (6 bases). The CDR3 has 16 residues. Trimming removed 3 bases from V and 3 bases from J, with 16 bases in between. The germline gives CDR1 SNHLY, CDR2 FYNNEI. The CDR3 DNA reads as TGTGCCAGCAGTGAGGTAGAGGGGGTCGGAACAGATACGCAGTATTTT. As protein: CASSEVEGVGTDTQYF.

The chain has TRBV2 and TRBJ2-3; a weak D match, TRBD1 (6 bases). V lost 5 bases and J lost 2, with 14 bases in between. The CDR3 length is 15 residues. CDR1 is SNHLY, CDR2 FYNNEI, per germline. The CDR3 coding sequence is TGTGCCAGCAGTAAGAGGCCAGGGGACACAGATACGCAGTATTTT. As protein: CASSKRPGDTDTQYF.

Comments on this clonotype: A much larger clone sits a single nucleotide away, making a read error possible. The CDR3 bases are TGTGCCACCAGTGAAGACAGGAAAGCTTCTCAGCCCCAGCATTTT. It specifies CATSEDRKASQPQHF. The J gene is TRBJ1-5, the V gene TRBV10-3, with D possibly matching TRBD1 (6 bases). Germline CDR1 ENHRY, CDR2 SYGVKD. This CDR3 has 15 amino acids.

This clonotype was seen a few times. The rearrangement uses TRBV12-3 or TRBV12-4 and TRBJ2-3, with TRBD2 matching 11 bases. Trimming at V came to 4 bases and at J to 2 bases, leaving 5 bases not matched to a gene. This CDR3 is 16 amino acids long. The CDR3 here is CASSSRTSGYTDTQYF. Written as DNA, the CDR3 is TGTGCCAGCAGTTCCAGGACTAGCGGGTACACAGATACGCAGTATTTT.

The chain employs TRBV20-1 and TRBJ1-2; a weak D match, TRBD1 (5 bases). The V end lost 3 bases, the J end lost 7 bases, and 18 bases lay between the germline ends. Germline lookup yields CDR1 DFQATT and CDR2 SNEGSKA (reference sequence). The CDR3 is made up of 14 amino acids. CDR3 loop: CSASTGAGPGGYTF. CDR3 in DNA: TGCAGTGCTAGTACAGGCGCGGGGCCTGGTGGCTACACCTTC.

This clonotype turned up a few times. This chain connects TRBV20-1 to TRBJ1-5, with D hard to call. The CDR3 runs 15 residues. The V gene's germline CDR1 is DFQATT and CDR2 SNEGSKA (reference sequence). The V gene lost 1 base and the J gene lost 4 bases, with 14 bases spanning the gap. The CDR3 DNA follows: TGCAGTGCTAGAGTAAGGGCAGTTAGGAATCAGCCCCAGCATTTT. Translated, it gives CSARVRAVRNQPQHF.

Remarks on this clonotype: Mismatch with germline at one junction end may stem from a read error. The chain couples TRBV15 to TRBJ2-1, with D perhaps TRBD1 or TRBD2 (5 bases each). This CDR3 has 16 residues. CDR1 is LNHNV and CDR2 is YYDKDF in the germline V gene (reference sequence). The DNA for the CDR3 is TGTGCCACCAACAGAGATGCCCCGAGGGGTTACAATGAGCAGTTCTTC. It specifies CATNRDAPRGYNEQFF.

Concerning this clonotype itself: One end of the junction varies from germline; a read error may be responsible. The chain has TRBV10-1 and TRBJ2-1; D not resolved. CDR3 size: 14 residues. CDR1 and CDR2 (germline): WNHNN, SYGVQD (reference sequence). CDR3 loop: CAGSGSSSYNEQFF. In nucleotides, the CDR3 is TGCGCCGGCAGTGGGTCTAGCTCCTACAATGAGCAGTTCTTC.

This clonotype was counted only a few times. The chain is built from TRBV4-1 and TRBJ2-7; D may be TRBD2 (5 bases). Germline V CDR1 and CDR2: MGHRA, YSYEKL. V was clipped by 1 base and J by 3 bases, with 16 bases between them. This CDR3 region has 16 residues. CDR3 protein: CASSQVAAPLDYEQYF. In DNA, the CDR3 is TGCGCCAGCAGCCAAGTGGCGGCCCCACTAGACTACGAGCAGTACTTC.

The chain has TRBV5-1 and TRBJ2-1; TRBD2 agrees at 8 bases. The CDR3 consists of 18 residues. V dropped 6 bases and J dropped 8; count of bases not matched to a gene: 22. Germline loops: CDR1 SGHRS, CDR2 YFSETQ. CDR3: CASNILPYSGAMGDEQFF. The DNA for the CDR3 is TGCGCCAGCAACATACTACCTTATAGCGGGGCAATGGGGGATGAGCAGTTCTTC.

On this clonotype: A junction boundary mismatches the germline segment, possibly from a read error. The V gene is TRBV5-1, the J gene TRBJ2-3, with 7 bases matching TRBD2. There are 15 residues in the CDR3. Germline CDR1 reads SGHRS; CDR2 reads YFSETQ. CDR3 sequence: CAGSASGYSTDTQYF. For the CDR3, the DNA is TGCGCCGGCAGCGCTAGCGGATATAGCACAGATACGCAGTATTTT.

The J gene is TRBJ1-3, the V gene TRBV7-2; TRBD1 agrees at 9 bases. The CDR3 is 14 amino acids. With 4 bases clipped from V and 3 bases from J, the junction kept 1 base outside the gene matches. Germline V CDR1 and CDR2: SGHTA, FQGNSA. CDR3 DNA sequence: TGTGCCAGCAGCTGGACAGGGGTTGGAAACACCATATATTTT. Protein product: CASSWTGVGNTIYF. Combining the CDR3 with reference TRBV7-2 and TRBJ1-3 gives the whole variable domain GAGVSQSPSNKVTEKGKDVELRCDPISGHTALYWYRQSLGQGLEFLIYFQGNSAPDKSGLPSDRFSAERTGGSVSTLTIQRTQQEDSAVYLCASSWTGVGNTIYFGEGSWLTVV.

This clonotype was seen a few times. The V and J genes are TRBV20-1 and TRBJ2-3; 8 bases map to TRBD2. This CDR3 has 14 amino acids. The V segment lost 5 bases and the J segment 0 bases; nucleotides outside the gene matches: 4. CDR1 is DFQATT, CDR2 SNEGSKA, per germline (reference sequence). CDR3 DNA sequence: TGCAGTGCTGCGGGGGGATCTAGCACAGATACGCAGTATTTT. Its protein is CSAAGGSSTDTQYF.

The DNA for the CDR3 is TGCAGTGCTCCCTCGCTAGCCAAAAACATTCAGTACTTC. Translation: CSAPSLAKNIQYF. This chain connects TRBV20-1 to TRBJ2-4, with D unclear. V was trimmed by 5 bases and J by 0 bases, leaving 8 bases between them. The germline CDR1 and CDR2 sequences are DFQATT and SNEGSKA (reference sequence). The CDR3 has 13 residues.

The chain uses TRBV13 and TRBJ2-7; TRBD2 aligns across 7 bases. The CDR3 covers 14 residues. The J segment lost 1 base and the V segment lost 5 bases, leaving 5 bases of the junction unmatched. Per germline, CDR1 PRHDT and CDR2 FYEKMQ (reference sequence). The CDR3 loop reads CASSTLAVSYEQYF. CDR3 DNA: TGTGCCAGCAGCACCCTAGCGGTATCCTACGAGCAGTACTTC.